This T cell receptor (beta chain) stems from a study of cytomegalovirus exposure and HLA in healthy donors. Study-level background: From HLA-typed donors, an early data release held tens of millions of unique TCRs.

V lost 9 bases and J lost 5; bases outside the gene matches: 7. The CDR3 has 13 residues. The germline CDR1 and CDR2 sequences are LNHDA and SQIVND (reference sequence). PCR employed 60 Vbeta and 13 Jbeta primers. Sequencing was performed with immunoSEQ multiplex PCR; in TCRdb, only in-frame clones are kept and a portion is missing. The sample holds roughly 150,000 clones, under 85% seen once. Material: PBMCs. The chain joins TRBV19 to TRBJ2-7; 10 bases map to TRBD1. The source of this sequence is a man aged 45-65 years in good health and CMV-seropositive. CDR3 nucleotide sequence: TGTGCCAGCTCGGACAGGGGGTTAGACGAGCAGTACTTC. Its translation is CASSDRGLDEQYF.